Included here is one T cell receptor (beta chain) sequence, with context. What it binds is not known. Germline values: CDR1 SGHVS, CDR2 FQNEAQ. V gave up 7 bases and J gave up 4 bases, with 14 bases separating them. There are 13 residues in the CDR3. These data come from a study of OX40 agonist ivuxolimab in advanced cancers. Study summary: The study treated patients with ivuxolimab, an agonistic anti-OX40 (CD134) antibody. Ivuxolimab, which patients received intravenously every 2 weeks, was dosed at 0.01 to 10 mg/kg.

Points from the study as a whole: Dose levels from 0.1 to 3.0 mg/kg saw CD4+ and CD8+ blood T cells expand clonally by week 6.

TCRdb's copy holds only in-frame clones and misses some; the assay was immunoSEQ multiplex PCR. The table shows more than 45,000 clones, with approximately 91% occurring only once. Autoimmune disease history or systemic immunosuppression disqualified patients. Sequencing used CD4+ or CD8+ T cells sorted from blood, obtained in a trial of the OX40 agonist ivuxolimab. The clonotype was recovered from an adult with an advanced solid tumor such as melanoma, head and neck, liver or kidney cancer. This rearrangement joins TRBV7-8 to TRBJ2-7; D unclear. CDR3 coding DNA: TGTGCCAGCACCTCCTGGTGGGGATACGAGCAGTACTTC. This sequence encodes CASTSWWGYEQYF.